The T cell receptor beta chain described here comes from a study of T cell changes during pregnancy in multiple sclerosis. CDR1 is GTSNPN, CDR2 SVGIG, per germline (reference sequence). The CDR3 has 15 amino acids. Trimming cost V 0 bases and J 3 bases; bases outside gene matches: 4. TCRdb keeps only in-frame clones here, not all; method: immunoSEQ multiplex PCR. This table holds some 21,000 clones, roughly 90% found once. The receptor was isolated from a female donor with multiple sclerosis, enrolled in a pregnancy study. V usage is TRBV30 and J usage is TRBJ2-1, with 8 bases fitting TRBD2. The sequencing here drew on CD4+ T cells from peripheral blood mononuclear cells, taken in the third trimester of pregnancy. The CDR3 nucleotides are TGTGCCTGGAGTGTACAACTAGCGGTCTACAATGAGCAGTTCTTC. It translates to CAWSVQLAVYNEQFF.